This T cell receptor beta chain was observed in a study of T cells in Graves' hyperthyroidism and ophthalmopathy. Trimming removed 2 bases from V and 6 bases from J; junction bases left unmatched: 8. Germline CDR1 reads MNHEY; CDR2 reads SMNVEV (reference sequence). The CDR3 loop spans 15 amino acids. Diagnostic decisions used clinical symptoms, serum thyroxine and TRAb, thyroid ultrasound and orbital computed tomography. With respect to this clonotype: The antigen is not known.

Whole-study results and caveats: Most clonotypes expanded in thyroid above 0.001 were likewise present in blood.

TCR beta CDR3 region amplification was performed from RNA transcripts. A first-round RT-PCR of the TCR CDR3 used the HTBI primer set. TCRdb independently ran MiXCR on the multiplex PCR reads; one entry per CDR3 protein. The table shows more than 550,000 distinct CDR3 sequences, with 15% to 20% occurring only once. The clonotype was recovered from a man over 45 with Graves' hyperthyroidism. V usage is TRBV27 and J usage is TRBJ2-3; 7 bases are shared with TRBD1. Sequenced material: blood. The CDR3 DNA reads as TGTGCCAGCAGTTTAGGCGACAGGGCGCTCGATACGCAGTATTTT. It is translated as CASSLGDRALDTQYF.